This T cell receptor (beta chain) stems from a study of blood T cell repertoires in COVID-19 (dated by TCRdb to the early 2020s). Study-wide context: The collaborator samples originated in the United States, Italy and Spain and spanned the acute and convalescent phases of COVID-19. Where available, HLA class I and class II types were taken from metadata supplied by the sample provider and were not determined by assay-based typing. The repertoires were released in a freely available public database intended as a resource for research on the immune response to SARS-CoV-2. The prospective study material was composed of cDNA or gDNA derived from T cells, B-cell-depleted T cells, or PBMCs. A de-identified subject ID, COVID-19 status, age in years and sex were almost always included in the sample metadata. The dataset comprised deeply sampled blood TCRbeta repertoires from subjects exposed to, actively infected with, or recovered from COVID-19. The samples were drawn from the first 160 participants of the ongoing ImmuneRACE study and from some 1,300 subjects provided by 6 global collaborators.

Details on this clone: No antigen is known for it. Per-base quality was not reported, and no clone a single base away is much larger than it.

The immunoSEQ Assay, a bias-controlled multiplex PCR, was used to amplify TCRbeta CDR3 regions from genomic DNA. The original pipeline was this. The number of nucleated cells in each sample was estimated by amplification of reference gene primers within the assay. To quantify the absolute abundance of each unique TCRbeta CDR3 rearrangement, sequence reads were collapsed and filtered. For each sample, productive Simpson clonality was calculated as the square root of Simpson's diversity index across productive rearrangements. Sourced from immuneACCESS, this table was stored by TCRdb with only in-frame sequences that have V and J called. A share of the clones is absent; for the studies checked, an unresolved V gene accounts for under half, and the remainder has no known explanation. V and J calls and clone size come straight from that table; D and trimming were deduced from the DNA. The sample includes tens of thousands of clones, with roughly 80% observed a single time. The ten largest clones capture under 30% of the sample.

Collaborating institutions collected whole blood in K2EDTA tubes following their own protocols. Collaborator samples were shipped for TCRbeta analysis as frozen whole blood, isolated PBMCs, or DNA extracted from either sample type. Reading from cysteine to phenylalanine, the CDR3 counts 16 amino acids. Of all the DNA, just the CDR3 is kept, 48 bases in frame from base 1. According to the germline V gene (reference sequence), CDR1 reads DFQATT and CDR2 reads SNEGSKA. After removal of 3 bases from V and 3 bases from J, the junction retains 8 bases not matched to a gene. What the study reported, not specific to this receptor: The amount of clinical and demographic metadata varied by source and participant and was provided uncurated.

The source of this sequence is a man between 70 and 80 years old with acute or convalescent COVID-19. Sequences were obtained from peripheral blood. This chain is built from TRBV20-1 and TRBJ2-3, with 11 middle bases fitting TRBD2. The DNA sequence reads TGCAGTGCTAGTGGTCTAGCGGGAGGTGGGACAGATACGCAGTATTTT. This yields the protein CSASGLAGGGTDTQYF.